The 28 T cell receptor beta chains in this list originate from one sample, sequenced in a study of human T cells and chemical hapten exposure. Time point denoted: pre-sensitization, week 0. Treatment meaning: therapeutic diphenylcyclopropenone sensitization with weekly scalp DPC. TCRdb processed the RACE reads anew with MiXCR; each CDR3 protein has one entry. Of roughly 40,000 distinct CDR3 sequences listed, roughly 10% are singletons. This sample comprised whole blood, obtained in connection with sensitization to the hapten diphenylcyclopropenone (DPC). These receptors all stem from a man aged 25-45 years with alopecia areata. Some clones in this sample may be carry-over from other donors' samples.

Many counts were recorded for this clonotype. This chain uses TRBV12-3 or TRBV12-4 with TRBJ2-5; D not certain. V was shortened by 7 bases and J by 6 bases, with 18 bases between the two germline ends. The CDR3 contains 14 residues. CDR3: CASTLAGRMKTQYF. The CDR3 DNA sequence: TGTGCCAGCACCCTCGCCGGCAGGATGAAGACCCAGTACTTC.

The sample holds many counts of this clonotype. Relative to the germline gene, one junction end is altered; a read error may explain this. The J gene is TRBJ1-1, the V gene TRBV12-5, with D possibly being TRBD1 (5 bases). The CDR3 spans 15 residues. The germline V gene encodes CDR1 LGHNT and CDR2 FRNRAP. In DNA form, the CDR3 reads TGTGCTAGTGGTTTGGATAACAGGAGGAACTCTGAAGCTTTCTTT. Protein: CASGLDNRRNSEAFF. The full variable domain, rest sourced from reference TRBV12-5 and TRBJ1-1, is DARVTQTPRHKVTEMGQEVTMRCQPILGHNTVFWYRQTMMQGLELLAYFRNRAPLDDSGMPKDRFSAEMPDATLATLKIQPSEPRDSAVYFCASGLDNRRNSEAFFGQGTRLTVV.

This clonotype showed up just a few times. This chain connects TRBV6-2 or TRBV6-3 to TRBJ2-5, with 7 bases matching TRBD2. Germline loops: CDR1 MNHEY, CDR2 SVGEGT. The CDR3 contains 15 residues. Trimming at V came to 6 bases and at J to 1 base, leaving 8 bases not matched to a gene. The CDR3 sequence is CASSPPGGGQETQYF. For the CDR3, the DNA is TGTGCCAGCAGCCCTCCCGGCGGGGGCCAAGAGACCCAGTACTTC.

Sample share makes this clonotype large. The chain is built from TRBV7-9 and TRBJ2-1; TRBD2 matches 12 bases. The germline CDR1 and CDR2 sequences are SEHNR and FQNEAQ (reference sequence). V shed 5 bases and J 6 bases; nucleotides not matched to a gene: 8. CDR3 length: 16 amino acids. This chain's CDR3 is CASSGSGTSGPNEQFF. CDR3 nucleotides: TGTGCCAGCAGCGGATCCGGGACTAGCGGGCCCAATGAGCAGTTCTTC.

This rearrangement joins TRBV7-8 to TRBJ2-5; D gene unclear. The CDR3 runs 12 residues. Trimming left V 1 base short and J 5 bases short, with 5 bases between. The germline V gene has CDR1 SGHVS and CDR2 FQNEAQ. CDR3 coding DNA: TGTGCCAGCAGCTTAGGGCCGGAGACCCAGTACTTC. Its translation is CASSLGPETQYF.

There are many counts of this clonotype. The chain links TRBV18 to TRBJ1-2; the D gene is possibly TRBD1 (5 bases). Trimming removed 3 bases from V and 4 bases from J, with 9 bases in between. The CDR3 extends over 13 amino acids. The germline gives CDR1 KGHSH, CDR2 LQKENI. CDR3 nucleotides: TGTGCCAGCTCACCGGAAAGGGGCTATGGCTACACCTTC. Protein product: CASSPERGYGYTF.

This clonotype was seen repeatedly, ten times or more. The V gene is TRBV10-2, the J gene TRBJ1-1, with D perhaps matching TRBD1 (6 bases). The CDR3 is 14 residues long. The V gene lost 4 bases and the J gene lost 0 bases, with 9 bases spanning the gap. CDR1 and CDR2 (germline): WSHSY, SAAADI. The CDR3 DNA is TGCGCCAGCAGTGGGTGGACAGTGAACACTGAAGCTTTCTTT. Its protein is CASSGWTVNTEAFF.

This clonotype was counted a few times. In DNA form, the CDR3 reads TGTGCCAGCAGCACGGACAGGGGAGGCAATCAGCCCCAGCATTTT. Its protein is CASSTDRGGNQPQHF. The chain combines TRBV6-5 with TRBJ1-5, with 9 bases aligning to TRBD1. This CDR3 contains 15 residues. Germline CDR1 is MNHEY and CDR2 is SVGAGI. V gave up 6 bases and J gave up 2 bases; unmatched junction bases: 5.

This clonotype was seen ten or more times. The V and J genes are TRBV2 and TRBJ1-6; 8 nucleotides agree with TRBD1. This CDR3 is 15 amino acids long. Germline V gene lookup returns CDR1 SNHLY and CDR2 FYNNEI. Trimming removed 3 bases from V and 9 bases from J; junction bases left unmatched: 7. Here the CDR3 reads CASSDQGALSSPLHF. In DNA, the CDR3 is TGTGCCAGCAGTGACCAGGGGGCATTGAGTTCACCCCTCCACTTT.

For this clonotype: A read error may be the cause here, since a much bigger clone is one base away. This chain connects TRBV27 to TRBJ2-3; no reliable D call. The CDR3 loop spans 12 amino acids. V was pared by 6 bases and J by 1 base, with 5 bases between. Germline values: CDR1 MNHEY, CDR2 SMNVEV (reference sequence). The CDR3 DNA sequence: TGTGCCAGCAGCTGGGGCACAGATACGCAGTATTTT. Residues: CASSWGTDTQYF.

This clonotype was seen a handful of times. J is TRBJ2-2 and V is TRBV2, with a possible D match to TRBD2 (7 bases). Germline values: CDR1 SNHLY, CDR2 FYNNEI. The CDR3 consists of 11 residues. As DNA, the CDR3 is TGTGTGAACGGGGGGCCCGGGGAGCTGTTTTTT. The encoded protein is CVNGGPGELFF. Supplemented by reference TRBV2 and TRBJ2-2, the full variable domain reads EPEVTQTPSHQVTQMGQEVILRCVPISNHLYFYWYRQILGQKVEFLVSFYNNEISEKSEIFDDQFSVERPDGSNFTLKIRSTKLEDSAMYFCVNGGPGELFFGEGSRLTVL.

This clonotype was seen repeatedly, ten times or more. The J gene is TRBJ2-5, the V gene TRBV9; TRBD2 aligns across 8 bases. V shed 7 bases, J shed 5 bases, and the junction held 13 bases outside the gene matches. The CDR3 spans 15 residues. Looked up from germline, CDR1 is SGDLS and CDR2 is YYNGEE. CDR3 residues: CASGPGGLFLETQYF. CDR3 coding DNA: TGTGCCAGCGGGCCGGGGGGGCTTTTTTTGGAGACCCAGTACTTC.

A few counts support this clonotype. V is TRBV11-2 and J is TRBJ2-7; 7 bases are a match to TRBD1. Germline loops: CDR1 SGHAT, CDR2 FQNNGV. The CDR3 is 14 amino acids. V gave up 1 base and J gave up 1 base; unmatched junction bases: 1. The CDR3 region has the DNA TGTGCCAGCAGCTTAGGGACAGGTTCCTACGAGCAGTACTTC. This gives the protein CASSLGTGSYEQYF.

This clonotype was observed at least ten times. The CDR3 sequence: CASSRWTSGRSVDNEQFF. The CDR3 DNA reads TGTGCCAGTAGTAGATGGACTAGCGGGAGGTCCGTAGACAATGAGCAGTTCTTC. The chain uses TRBV19 and TRBJ2-1; 14 positions agree with TRBD2. The CDR3 consists of 18 residues. V gave up 4 bases and J gave up 5 bases; unmatched junction bases: 10. Germline CDR1 and CDR2: LNHDA and SQIVND (reference sequence).

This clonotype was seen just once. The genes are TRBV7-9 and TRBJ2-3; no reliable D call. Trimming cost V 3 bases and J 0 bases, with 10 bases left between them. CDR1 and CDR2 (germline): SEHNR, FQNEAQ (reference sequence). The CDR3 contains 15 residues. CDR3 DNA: TGTGCCAGCAGCTTGGGTAGCTCTAGCACAGATACGCAGTATTTT. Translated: CASSLGSSSTDTQYF.

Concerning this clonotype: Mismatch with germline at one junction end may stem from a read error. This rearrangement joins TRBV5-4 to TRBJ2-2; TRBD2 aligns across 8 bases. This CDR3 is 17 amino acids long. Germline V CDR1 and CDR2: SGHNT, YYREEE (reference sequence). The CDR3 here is CVSSLYGTPGRAGELFF. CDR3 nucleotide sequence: TGTGTCAGCAGCTTGTATGGGACACCCGGGAGGGCCGGGGAGCTGTTTTTT.

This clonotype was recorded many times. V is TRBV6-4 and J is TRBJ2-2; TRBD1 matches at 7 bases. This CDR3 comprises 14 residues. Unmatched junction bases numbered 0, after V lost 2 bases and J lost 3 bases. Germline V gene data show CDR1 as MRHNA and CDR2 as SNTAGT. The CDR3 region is CASSDGTDTGELFF. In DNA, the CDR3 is TGTGCCAGCAGTGACGGGACAGACACCGGGGAGCTGTTTTTT.

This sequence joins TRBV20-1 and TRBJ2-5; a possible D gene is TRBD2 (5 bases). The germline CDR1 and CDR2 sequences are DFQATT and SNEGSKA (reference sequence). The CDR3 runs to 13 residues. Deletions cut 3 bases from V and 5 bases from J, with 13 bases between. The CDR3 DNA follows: TGCAGTGCTAGTATCGCGGGTAGGGAGACCCAGTACTTC. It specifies CSASIAGRETQYF.

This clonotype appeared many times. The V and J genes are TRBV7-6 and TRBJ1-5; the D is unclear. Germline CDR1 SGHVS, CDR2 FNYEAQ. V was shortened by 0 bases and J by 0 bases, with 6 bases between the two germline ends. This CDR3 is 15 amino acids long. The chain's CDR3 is CASSLATGSNQPQHF. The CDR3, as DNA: TGTGCCAGCAGCTTAGCTACGGGTAGCAATCAGCCCCAGCATTTT.

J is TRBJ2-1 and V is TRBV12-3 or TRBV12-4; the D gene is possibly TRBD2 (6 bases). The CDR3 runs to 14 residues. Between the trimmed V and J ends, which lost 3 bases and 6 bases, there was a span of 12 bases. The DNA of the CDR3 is TGTGCCAGCAGTTTTAACGGGAGAACCAATGAGCAGTTCTTC. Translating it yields CASSFNGRTNEQFF.

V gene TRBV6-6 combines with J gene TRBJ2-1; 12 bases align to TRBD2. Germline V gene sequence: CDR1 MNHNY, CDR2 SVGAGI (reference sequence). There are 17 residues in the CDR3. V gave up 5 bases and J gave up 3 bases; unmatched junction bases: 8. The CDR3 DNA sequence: TGTGCCAGCAGTCCCAGCACTAGCGGGGGGTTCTACAATGAGCAGTTCTTC. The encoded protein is CASSPSTSGGFYNEQFF.

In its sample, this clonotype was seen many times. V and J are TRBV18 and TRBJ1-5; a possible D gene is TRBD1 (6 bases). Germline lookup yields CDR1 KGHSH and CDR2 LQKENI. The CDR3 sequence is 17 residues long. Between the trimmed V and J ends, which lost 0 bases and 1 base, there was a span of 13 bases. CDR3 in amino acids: CASSPPRLQGSNQPQHF. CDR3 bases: TGTGCCAGCTCACCACCGAGGTTACAGGGCAGCAATCAGCCCCAGCATTTT. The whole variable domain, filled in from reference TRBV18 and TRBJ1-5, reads NAGVMQNPRHLVRRRGQEARLRCSPMKGHSHVYWYRQLPEEGLKFMVYLQKENIIDESGMPKERFSAEFPKEGPSILRIQQVVRGDSAAYFCASSPPRLQGSNQPQHFGDGTRLSIL.

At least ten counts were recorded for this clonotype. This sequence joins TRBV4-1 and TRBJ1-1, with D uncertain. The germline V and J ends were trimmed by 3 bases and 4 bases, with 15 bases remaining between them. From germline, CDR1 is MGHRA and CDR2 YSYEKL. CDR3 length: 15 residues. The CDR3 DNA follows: TGCGCCAGCAGCCAGGTCGGGGTCGGAGGCACTGAAGCTTTCTTT. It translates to CASSQVGVGGTEAFF.

The CDR3 sequence: CASSREEETQYF. CDR3 coding DNA: TGTGCCAGCAGTAGAGAGGAAGAGACCCAGTACTTC. V gene TRBV2 combines with J gene TRBJ2-5; D gene ambiguous. This CDR3 is 12 amino acids long. Germline values: CDR1 SNHLY, CDR2 FYNNEI. The V end was cut by 5 bases, the J end by 3 bases, with 7 bases between.

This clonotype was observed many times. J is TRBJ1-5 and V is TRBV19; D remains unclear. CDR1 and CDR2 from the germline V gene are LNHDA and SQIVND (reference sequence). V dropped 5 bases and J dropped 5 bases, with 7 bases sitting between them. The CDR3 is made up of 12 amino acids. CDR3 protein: CASSENYQPQHF. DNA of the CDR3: TGTGCCAGTAGTGAAAACTATCAGCCCCAGCATTTT.

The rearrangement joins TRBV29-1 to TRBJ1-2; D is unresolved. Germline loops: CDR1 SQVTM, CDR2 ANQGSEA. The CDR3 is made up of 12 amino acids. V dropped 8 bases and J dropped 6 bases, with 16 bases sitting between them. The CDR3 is CSFSRSVNGYTF. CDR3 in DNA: TGCAGCTTTTCAAGATCGGTGAATGGCTACACCTTC.

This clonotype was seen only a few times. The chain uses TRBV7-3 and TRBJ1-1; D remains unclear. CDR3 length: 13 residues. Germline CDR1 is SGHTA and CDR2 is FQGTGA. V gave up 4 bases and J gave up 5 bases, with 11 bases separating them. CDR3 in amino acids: CASSSLIGTEAFF. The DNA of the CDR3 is TGTGCCAGCAGCTCCCTCATCGGTACTGAAGCTTTCTTT.

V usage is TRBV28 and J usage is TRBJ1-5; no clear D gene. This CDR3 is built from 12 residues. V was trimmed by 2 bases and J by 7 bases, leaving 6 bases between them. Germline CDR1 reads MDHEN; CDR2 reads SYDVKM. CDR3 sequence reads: CASSLINQPQHF. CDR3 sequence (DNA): TGTGCCAGCAGTTTAATTAACCAGCCCCAGCATTTT.